This entry concerns a single T cell receptor beta chain. Germline V gene data show CDR1 as SGHRS and CDR2 as YFSETQ. V was pared by 4 bases and J by 4 bases, with 5 bases of the junction left unmatched. CDR3 length: 14 amino acids. Original processing methods: Reference gene primer amplification gave estimated nucleated cell counts. Sequencing was performed with immunoSEQ multiplex PCR; in TCRdb, only in-frame clones are kept and a portion is missing. The DNA was the basis for D and trimming; V, J and clone size are from that table. The sample lists about 300,000 clones, around four fifths occurring once. This record comes from a study of blood T cell repertoires in COVID-19. Study information: COVID-19 samples from acute and convalescent phases originated in the United States, Italy and Spain.

The material sequenced was peripheral blood. This TCR came from a woman in her forties or fifties with acute or convalescent COVID-19. The chain is built from TRBV5-1 and TRBJ2-3; 8 nucleotides align to TRBD2. CDR3 region: CASSTTSGPDTQYF. CDR3 bases: TGCGCCAGCAGCACAACTAGCGGCCCAGATACGCAGTATTTT.